These 9 T cell receptor beta chains were sequenced from one sample in a study of regulatory T cells in long-lasting Graves disease. Time point meaning: persistent/refractory GD, antithyroid drugs over 5 years with positive TRAb. The authors made the TCR library using RNA they extracted from PBMCs. To make TCR beta libraries, researchers used iRepertoire HTBI primers and Arm-PCR of CDR3 regions. TCRdb processed the multiplex PCR reads anew with MiXCR; each CDR3 protein has one entry. This table holds around 500,000 distinct CDR3 sequences, less than 25% found once. The source was peripheral blood mononuclear cells (PBMCs), collected when the disease was refractory, from a patient treated with antithyroid drugs. These receptors were collected from a female donor with Graves disease.

This clonotype was observed many times. V and J are TRBV5-6 and TRBJ2-5; 7 positions match TRBD1. The length of the CDR3 is 16 residues. After removal of 4 bases from V and 2 bases from J, the junction contained 11 bases not matched to a gene. Per germline, CDR1 SGHDT and CDR2 YYEEEE. The DNA of the CDR3 is TGTGCCAGCAGCGAAATAGCTCCGGGACAGCAAGAGACCCAGTACTTC. This gives the protein CASSEIAPGQQETQYF.

J is TRBJ2-3 and V is TRBV27; D is possibly TRBD1 (5 bases). Germline lookup yields CDR1 MNHEY and CDR2 SMNVEV (reference sequence). The CDR3 runs 15 residues. V dropped 2 bases and J dropped 2 bases, with 11 bases sitting between them. The CDR3 protein is CASSLGAGFTDTQYF. The CDR3 DNA follows: TGTGCCAGCAGTTTAGGGGCAGGGTTCACAGATACGCAGTATTTT.

CDR3 in amino acids: CASSPSDSRTEAFF. DNA for the CDR3: TGCGCCAGCAGCCCATCGGACAGTCGAACTGAAGCTTTCTTT. V is TRBV4-1 and J is TRBJ1-1; D is possibly TRBD1 (6 bases). This CDR3 region has 14 residues. Trimming took 4 bases from V and 5 from J, leaving 14 bases between them. Looked up from germline, CDR1 is MGHRA and CDR2 is YSYEKL.

The rearrangement joins TRBV6-1 to TRBJ2-7; D possibly corresponds to TRBD2 (6 bases). Trimming took 6 bases from V and 4 from J, leaving 10 bases between them. CDR1 is MNHNS and CDR2 is SASEGT in the germline V gene. CDR3 length equals 12 residues. The CDR3 coding sequence is TGTGCCAGCAGCCACGCGGGGTACGAGCAGTACTTC. Translation gives CASSHAGYEQYF.

This rearrangement joins TRBV2 to TRBJ2-1; 8 bases align to TRBD1. The CDR3 is 13 amino acids. Trimming cost V 8 bases and J 12 bases; bases outside gene matches: 12. The germline gives CDR1 SNHLY, CDR2 FYNNEI. The CDR3 DNA reads TGTGCCAGCCGATTGAGACGTGGGACAGGGCAGTTCTTC. Its translation is CASRLRRGTGQFF.

J is TRBJ1-1 and V is TRBV5-1; tentatively, D is TRBD1 (6 bases). V lost 4 bases, J lost 1 base, and 14 bases lay in between. The germline gives CDR1 SGHRS, CDR2 YFSETQ. This CDR3 is built from 15 residues. This chain's CDR3 is CASSGITGPNTEAFF. For the CDR3, the DNA is TGCGCCAGCAGCGGAATTACAGGGCCGAACACTGAAGCTTTCTTT.

Remarks on this clonotype: The DNA is left out, because the CDR3 cannot be placed on it with certainty; the CDR3 is given as TCRdb lists it. V gene TRBV29-1 combines with J gene TRBJ2-2; the D call in the table, TRBD1, was not verified against the DNA. Germline V gene sequence: CDR1 SQVTM, CDR2 ANQGSEA. The CDR3 length is 14 residues, termini included. CDR3: CSPGDQGLPGSCFF.

Comment on this clonotype: Just one base apart from a much larger clone, this may be a read error. The chain carries TRBV28 and TRBJ2-7, with 9 positions matching TRBD2. From germline, CDR1 is MDHEN and CDR2 SYDVKM. Germline trimming cut 11 bases from V and 5 bases from J; bases unmatched to any gene: 16. The CDR3 is 15 amino acids. CDR3 in amino acids: CASSQGGAGGDEQYF. The CDR3 region has the DNA TGTGCCTCATCCCAGGGGGGAGCGGGAGGCGACGAGCAGTACTTC.

In this sample, this clonotype turned up many times. This chain links TRBV28 with TRBJ1-4; D unresolved. Germline CDR1 MDHEN, CDR2 SYDVKM. The CDR3 is 13 amino acids. Trimming took 4 bases from V and 4 from J, leaving 7 bases between them. The CDR3 nucleotides read TGTGCCAGCAGTTCCCCCGATAATGAAAAACTGTTTTTT. Its protein is CASSSPDNEKLFF.